Below, 24 T cell receptor beta chains from the same sample are listed, as sequenced in a study of blood T cell repertoires in COVID-19. Sequenced by immunoSEQ multiplex PCR; TCRdb stores in-frame clones only, minus some. The sample holds approximately 250,000 clones, 70% to 90% seen once. The sample was peripheral blood. The receptors derive from a man younger than 45 who had recovered from COVID-19.

The chain joins TRBV10-1 to TRBJ2-2; 9 positions agree with TRBD1. This CDR3 is built from 17 residues. Germline V gene sequence: CDR1 WNHNN, CDR2 SYGVQD (reference sequence). V shed 3 bases and J 5 bases; nucleotides not matched to a gene: 10. The CDR3: CASSDPRDREFTGELFF. Written as DNA, the CDR3 is TGCGCCAGCAGTGACCCCCGGGACAGGGAATTTACCGGGGAGCTGTTTTTT.

V usage is TRBV27 and J usage is TRBJ1-2; 8 bases agree with TRBD1. Germline lookup yields CDR1 MNHEY and CDR2 SMNVEV (reference sequence). The CDR3 is 14 amino acids. Unmatched junction bases numbered 11, after V lost 6 bases and J lost 8 bases. The CDR3 DNA is TGTGCCAGCAGATCTACAGGGGGGTTAAAGGGCTACACCTTC. The encoded protein is CASRSTGGLKGYTF.

This clone was counted ten times or more. The V gene is TRBV3-1 (or the pseudogene TRBV3-2), the J gene TRBJ1-1; D gene uncertain. The V and J ends lost 0 bases and 2 bases respectively, with 7 bases between them. The germline V gene encodes CDR1 LGHDT and CDR2 YNNKEL (reference sequence). This CDR3 is 14 amino acids long. The CDR3 loop is CASSQELPNTEAFF. Here the CDR3 DNA reads TGTGCCAGCAGCCAAGAACTTCCAAACACTGAAGCTTTCTTT.

The rearrangement links TRBV7-6 to TRBJ2-3, with TRBD1 matching over 11 bases. CDR3 length: 16 residues. Germline V gene sequence: CDR1 SGHVS, CDR2 FNYEAQ. The V gene end was trimmed by 5 bases and the J gene end by 0 bases; junction bases not matched to a gene: 4. The CDR3 region is CASSPGQGVSTDTQYF. In nucleotides, the CDR3 is TGTGCCAGCAGCCCGGGACAGGGGGTAAGCACAGATACGCAGTATTTT.

The V and J genes are TRBV5-1 and TRBJ2-3, with TRBD2 identical over 7 bases. Germline CDR1 SGHRS, CDR2 YFSETQ. The CDR3 has 14 residues. The V gene end was trimmed by 4 bases and the J gene end by 5 bases; junction bases not matched to a gene: 7. CDR3 region: CASSVLLAIDTQYF. As DNA, the CDR3 is TGCGCCAGCAGCGTGTTACTAGCGATAGATACGCAGTATTTT.

The chain couples TRBV4-3 to TRBJ2-1; TRBD2 aligns across 8 bases. The length of the CDR3 is 19 residues. Germline V gene lookup returns CDR1 LGHNA and CDR2 YSLEER. J was trimmed by 0 bases and V by 0 bases; bases with no gene match: 10. As DNA, the CDR3 is TGCGCCAGCAGCCAAGATATTACCAGCGGGGGTTACTCCTACAATGAGCAGTTCTTC. It specifies CASSQDITSGGYSYNEQFF.

The chain has TRBV9 and TRBJ1-6; unclear D gene. The germline gives CDR1 SGDLS, CDR2 YYNGEE. V shed 0 bases and J shed 8 bases, with 12 bases lying between them. This CDR3 has 15 residues. CDR3 coding DNA: TGTGCCAGCAGCGTAGCGGCGGCCTGGGATTCACCCCTCCACTTT. The encoded protein is CASSVAAAWDSPLHF.

On this clone: Other DNA sequences in this sample translate to the same CDR3. The V call is TRBV18, the J call TRBJ1-1, with 8 bases fitting TRBD1. The CDR3 has 14 residues. The V and J ends lost 3 bases and 5 bases, in that order; junction bases with no gene match: 5. CDR1 is KGHSH, CDR2 LQKENI, per germline. The CDR3 spells CASSPLDRDTEAFF. The CDR3 DNA is TGTGCCAGCTCACCCTTGGACAGGGATACTGAAGCTTTCTTT.

The V and J genes are TRBV18 and TRBJ1-6; D gene uncertain. This CDR3 has 15 amino acids. Trimming pared 2 bases from V and 7 bases from J, leaving 12 bases between. CDR1 KGHSH and CDR2 LQKENI come from the germline V gene. Here the CDR3 DNA reads TGTGCCAGCTCACCAGCGGGATTGGGAAATTCACCCCTCCACTTT. As protein: CASSPAGLGNSPLHF.

This clone turned up a few times. The V call is TRBV7-7, the J call TRBJ1-1, with D possibly TRBD1 on 6 matching bases. V shed 1 base and J shed 2 bases, with 26 bases lying between them. The germline V gene has CDR1 SSHAT and CDR2 FNYEAQ (reference sequence). The CDR3 length is 20 residues. As DNA, the CDR3 is TGTGCCAGCAGCTTAGGCCCACGGACCGGGACAAAAAATCCAAACACTGAAGCTTTCTTT. It is translated as CASSLGPRTGTKNPNTEAFF. The whole variable domain, remainder taken from reference TRBV7-7 and TRBJ1-1, is GAGVSQSPRYKVTKRGQDVTLRCDPISSHATLYWYQQALGQGPEFLTYFNYEAQPDKSGLPSDRFSAERPEGSISTLTIQRTEQRDSAMYRCASSLGPRTGTKNPNTEAFFGQGTRLTVV.

This clone appeared a few times. V and J are TRBV6-5 and TRBJ1-6; D gene uncertain. Germline CDR1 is MNHEY and CDR2 is SVGAGI. This CDR3 has 15 amino acids. Between the trimmed V and J ends, which lost 8 bases and 0 bases, there was a span of 11 bases. This CDR3 is CASGRQSSYNSPLHF. The CDR3 DNA follows: TGTGCCAGCGGGCGCCAGAGCTCCTATAATTCACCCCTCCACTTT.

This rearrangement joins TRBV12-3 or TRBV12-4 to TRBJ2-3; D is unresolved. This CDR3 region has 13 residues. Trimming took 5 bases from V and 3 from J, leaving 9 bases between them. CDR3 nucleotide sequence: TGTGCCAGCAGTCGTTACGGGACAGATACGCAGTATTTT. This gives the protein CASSRYGTDTQYF.

This chain uses TRBV5-1 with TRBJ1-2, with D perhaps matching TRBD1 (5 bases). From germline, CDR1 is SGHRS and CDR2 YFSETQ. The CDR3 length is 13 residues. V dropped 6 bases and J dropped 4 bases, with 13 bases sitting between them. CDR3 sequence: CASTPFDSYGYTF. DNA for the CDR3: TGCGCCAGCACCCCATTCGACAGCTATGGCTACACCTTC.

The chain employs TRBV7-2 and TRBJ1-3; no clear D gene. Between the trimmed V and J ends, which lost 1 base and 0 bases, there was a span of 4 bases. Germline loops: CDR1 SGHTA, CDR2 FQGNSA. The CDR3 has 14 amino acids. CDR3 in amino acids: CASSLGASGNTIYF. The CDR3 coding sequence is TGTGCCAGCAGCTTAGGGGCCTCTGGAAACACCATATATTTT.

The chain carries TRBV7-2 and TRBJ2-2, with D unresolved. The germline V gene has CDR1 SGHTA and CDR2 FQGNSA. V gave up 2 bases and J gave up 4 bases, with 5 bases separating them. This CDR3 has 13 residues. The chain's CDR3 is CASSLTITGELFF. The DNA for the CDR3 is TGTGCCAGCAGCTTAACTATCACCGGGGAGCTGTTTTTT.

The chain is built from TRBV12-3 or TRBV12-4 and TRBJ1-2; possible D gene TRBD1, 5 bases. There are 13 residues in the CDR3. The germline V and J ends were trimmed by 6 bases and 2 bases, with 10 bases remaining between them. CDR3 sequence reads: CASSLGLNYGYTF. The CDR3 DNA sequence: TGTGCCAGCAGCCTGGGACTAAACTATGGCTACACCTTC.

The chain recombines TRBV6-5 with TRBJ2-5; 11 positions match TRBD1. CDR1 is MNHEY, CDR2 SVGAGI, per germline. This CDR3 has 15 amino acids. V lost 0 bases, J lost 5 bases, and 2 bases stayed unmatched. The CDR3 DNA follows: TGTGCCAGCAGTTACTCGGACAGGGGGCTGGAGACCCAGTACTTC. This gives the protein CASSYSDRGLETQYF.

This chain connects TRBV9 to TRBJ1-2; no clear D gene. The V end was cut by 4 bases, the J end by 8 bases, with 18 bases between. Germline V gives CDR1 SGDLS, CDR2 YYNGEE. The CDR3 is 14 amino acids. The CDR3 DNA sequence: TGTGCCAGCAGCCCGACTGGAGGTGTCGGGGGCTACACCTTC. This gives the protein CASSPTGGVGGYTF.

This sequence joins TRBV9 and TRBJ2-7; 11 nucleotides match TRBD1. The CDR3 length is 18 residues. The J segment lost 3 bases and the V segment lost 2 bases, leaving 13 bases of the junction unmatched. Germline V gene lookup returns CDR1 SGDLS and CDR2 YYNGEE. The DNA for the CDR3 is TGTGCCAGCAGCGTCGGACCCACTGGACAGGGGGCGAGCTACGAGCAGTACTTC. Protein sequence: CASSVGPTGQGASYEQYF.

This clone was counted only a few times. The rearrangement uses TRBV11-2 and TRBJ2-2, with TRBD1 identical over 8 bases. The CDR3 consists of 16 residues. The V gene's germline CDR1 is SGHAT and CDR2 FQNNGV. V lost 3 bases and J lost 1; bases outside the gene matches: 4. The CDR3 DNA reads as TGTGCCAGCAGCTTTGGACAGGGTGAGAACACCGGGGAGCTGTTTTTT. It specifies CASSFGQGENTGELFF. The full variable domain, rest sourced from reference TRBV11-2 and TRBJ2-2, is EAGVAQSPRYKIIEKRQSVAFWCNPISGHATLYWYQQILGQGPKLLIQFQNNGVVDDSQLPKDRFSAERLKGVDSTLKIQPAKLEDSAVYLCASSFGQGENTGELFFGEGSRLTVL.

This sequence joins TRBV4-2 and TRBJ2-3; no clear D. The CDR3 has 17 amino acids. Trimming pared 0 bases from V and 2 bases from J, leaving 15 bases between. Germline CDR1 LGHNA, CDR2 YNFKEQ. The CDR3 DNA reads as TGTGCCAGCAGCCAAGAACCCATTCTGAGGAACACAGATACGCAGTATTTT. This gives the protein CASSQEPILRNTDTQYF.

This clone was picked up one time. The gene calls are TRBV25-1 and TRBJ2-3; the D gene is possibly TRBD2 (7 bases). Between the trimmed V and J ends, which lost 0 bases and 6 bases, there was a span of 19 bases. Germline V gene sequence: CDR1 MGHDK, CDR2 SYGVNS. CDR3 length equals 17 residues. The CDR3 DNA is TGTGCCAGCAGTGAATATTCTATAGGGGGGGTTTTTGATACGCAGTATTTT. Residues: CASSEYSIGGVFDTQYF.

This chain uses TRBV6-4 with TRBJ1-2; D possibly corresponds to TRBD1 (6 bases). This CDR3 region has 13 residues. With 6 bases removed from V and 3 bases from J, the gap between germline ends came to 11 bases. CDR1 is MRHNA and CDR2 is SNTAGT in the germline V gene. CDR3 in DNA: TGTGCCAGCAGGGAGACAGGCGACTATGGCTACACCTTC. The encoded protein is CASRETGDYGYTF.

The V and J genes are TRBV11-2 and TRBJ1-2; D not certain. The ends were cut back, 5 bases at V and 4 bases at J, with 8 bases in the middle. The germline gives CDR1 SGHAT, CDR2 FQNNGV. The CDR3 is 12 residues long. Written as DNA, the CDR3 is TGTGCCAGCAGCAGCGGAAGCTATGGCTACACCTTC. Residues: CASSSGSYGYTF.